The entry below describes one TCR beta chain. From germline, CDR1 is MDHEN and CDR2 SYDVKM. V lost 8 bases to trimming and J lost 1 base, with 9 bases between them. This CDR3 has 13 amino acids. This entry belongs to a study of cytomegalovirus exposure and HLA in healthy donors. Libraries were prepared by immunoSEQ multiplex PCR; TCRdb keeps only in-frame clonotypes and omits some of them. The sample yields 65,000 to 75,000 clones, about 93% seen once. The chain carries TRBV28 and TRBJ1-3; no clear D gene. Sequenced material: PBMCs. This sequence was found in a woman aged 18-29 years in good health and CMV-seropositive. The CDR3 DNA is TGTGCCAGCTTTACCGGGTCTGGAAACACCATATATTTT. Encoded protein: CASFTGSGNTIYF.